This TCR beta chain was sequenced in a study of shared clonotypes between healthy human individuals. Unsorted material relied on roughly 100 million PBMCs as the source of genomic DNA. Trimming removed 7 bases from V and 4 bases from J; junction bases left unmatched: 4. The CDR3 runs to 13 residues. Germline V gene data show CDR1 as LNHDA and CDR2 as SQIVND (reference sequence). Samples underwent the assay at deep level. Produced via immunoSEQ multiplex PCR; TCRdb's table is partial and in-frame only. The sample yields 520,000 or so clones, 79% seen once. The sequence was collected from a woman aged 40 to 50 in good health. Some clones in this sample may be carry-over from other donors' samples. The V gene is TRBV19, the J gene TRBJ2-5, with 9 bases that match TRBD2. Sequenced: PBMCs. CDR3 in DNA: TGTGCCAGTACCGCAGCGGGGGGAGAGACCCAGTACTTC. Translated: CASTAAGGETQYF. The entire variable domain, with the rest obtained from reference TRBV19 and TRBJ2-5, is as follows: DGGITQSPKYLFRKEGQNVTLSCEQNLNHDAMYWYRQDPGQGLRLIYYSQIVNDFQKGDIAEGYSVSREKKESFPLTVTSAQKNPTAFYLCASTAAGGETQYFGPGTRLLVL.